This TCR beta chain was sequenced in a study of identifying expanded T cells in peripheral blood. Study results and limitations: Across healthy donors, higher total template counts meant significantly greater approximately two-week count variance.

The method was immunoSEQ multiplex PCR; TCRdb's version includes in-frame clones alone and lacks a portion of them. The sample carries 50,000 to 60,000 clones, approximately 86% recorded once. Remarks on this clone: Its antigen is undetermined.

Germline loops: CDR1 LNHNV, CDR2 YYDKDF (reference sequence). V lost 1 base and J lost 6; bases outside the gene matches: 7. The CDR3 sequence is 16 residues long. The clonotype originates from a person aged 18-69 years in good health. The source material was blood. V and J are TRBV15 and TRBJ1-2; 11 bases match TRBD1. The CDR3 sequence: CATSRGGGQGVHGYTF. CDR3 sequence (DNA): TGTGCCACCAGCAGAGGAGGGGGACAGGGGGTCCATGGCTACACCTTC.